The 20 T cell receptor beta chains below come from one sample, sequenced in a study of T cell changes during pregnancy in multiple sclerosis. Clones were read by immunoSEQ multiplex PCR, and TCRdb kept only the in-frame ones, dropping some. The sample records 15,000 to 25,000 clones, around nine tenths being singletons. Sequencing was performed on CD8+ T cells from peripheral blood mononuclear cells, taken after pregnancy. Receptors originate from a female donor in good health, enrolled as a control in a pregnancy study.

V usage is TRBV25-1 and J usage is TRBJ1-1; D is unclear. The CDR3 is 14 amino acids. Per germline, CDR1 MGHDK and CDR2 SYGVNS. The ends were cut back, 7 bases at V and 3 bases at J, with 15 bases in the middle. CDR3 DNA sequence: TGTGCCAGCACATGGCGGAATTATGACACTGAAGCTTTCTTT. Amino acid sequence: CASTWRNYDTEAFF. Combining the CDR3 with reference TRBV25-1 and TRBJ1-1 gives the whole variable domain EADIYQTPRYLVIGTGKKITLECSQTMGHDKMYWYQQDPGMELHLIHYSYGVNSTEKGDLSSESTVSRIRTEHFPLTLESARPSHTSQYLCASTWRNYDTEAFFGQGTRLTVV.

This chain links TRBV6-6 with TRBJ2-3, with unresolved D. Germline loops: CDR1 MNHNY, CDR2 SVGAGI (reference sequence). The CDR3 runs 14 residues. With 2 bases removed from V and 3 bases from J, the gap between germline ends came to 9 bases. CDR3 region: CASSYVTGTDTQYF. The CDR3 DNA sequence: TGTGCCAGCAGTTACGTAACGGGTACAGATACGCAGTATTTT.

CDR3 DNA sequence: TGCGCCAGCAGTGCGTACACCGGGGAGCTGTTTTTT. It yields the protein CASSAYTGELFF. This chain links TRBV10-1 with TRBJ2-2; D gene ambiguous. This CDR3 has 12 residues. V was pared by 4 bases and J by 3 bases, with 3 bases between. Per the germline V gene, CDR1 is WNHNN and CDR2 is SYGVQD (reference sequence).

The rearrangement links TRBV9 to TRBJ2-3; 11 nucleotides agree with TRBD2. Trimming took 6 bases from V and 4 from J; bases not matched to a gene: 7. This CDR3 is built from 15 residues. The V gene's germline CDR1 is SGDLS and CDR2 YYNGEE. CDR3: CASTPYSGGADTQYF. The CDR3, as DNA: TGTGCCAGCACCCCCTATAGCGGGGGGGCAGATACGCAGTATTTT.

The rearrangement links TRBV27 to TRBJ2-5; D is perhaps TRBD1 (5 bases). V lost 1 base and J 1 base, leaving 19 bases between the germline ends. The CDR3 totals 18 residues. Germline V gene data show CDR1 as MNHEY and CDR2 as SMNVEV (reference sequence). The CDR3 reads CASSLYVVGRAIQETQYF. The DNA for the CDR3 is TGTGCCAGCAGTTTATACGTAGTGGGCAGGGCCATCCAAGAGACCCAGTACTTC.

This clone appeared once. The chain carries TRBV12-5 and TRBJ2-1; D is possibly TRBD2 (5 bases). V dropped 7 bases and J dropped 4 bases, with 17 bases sitting between them. The CDR3 extends over 15 amino acids. Germline V gene data show CDR1 as LGHNT and CDR2 as FRNRAP. CDR3 nucleotide sequence: TGTGCTAGTGAATCTAGGCTAGCCGATTACAATGAGCAGTTCTTC. Translated: CASESRLADYNEQFF.

The V and J genes are TRBV15 and TRBJ2-3; TRBD2 matches at 7 bases. Germline loops: CDR1 LNHNV, CDR2 YYDKDF (reference sequence). The CDR3 sequence is 16 residues long. J was trimmed by 2 bases and V by 2 bases; bases with no gene match: 7. The CDR3 loop reads CATSRRPSGTTDTQYF. The CDR3 bases are TGTGCCACCAGCAGACGGCCTAGCGGAACCACAGATACGCAGTATTTT.

The chain employs TRBV4-2 and TRBJ2-5, with D tentatively TRBD2 (6 bases). This CDR3 comprises 16 residues. V gave up 3 bases and J gave up 0 bases, with 14 bases separating them. Germline assignment: CDR1 LGHNA and CDR2 YNFKEQ. CDR3 coding DNA: TGTGCCAGCAGCCAGGAGGGATTGCGGGACCAAGAGACCCAGTACTTC. Translated: CASSQEGLRDQETQYF.

The chain carries TRBV19 and TRBJ1-2; possible D gene TRBD1, 5 bases. The CDR3 runs to 13 residues. V was shortened by 8 bases and J by 3 bases, with 13 bases between the two germline ends. Germline lookup yields CDR1 LNHDA and CDR2 SQIVND (reference sequence). Here the CDR3 DNA reads TGTGCCAGTCCTTTTGGGGCGGACTATGGCTACACCTTC. This encodes CASPFGADYGYTF.

This chain uses TRBV11-2 with TRBJ1-1; D unclear. V was shortened by 1 base and J by 3 bases, with 15 bases between the two germline ends. Germline V gene lookup returns CDR1 SGHAT and CDR2 FQNNGV. There are 16 residues in the CDR3. For the CDR3, the DNA is TGTGCCAGCAGCTTAGGGATCAGGCTGAAGGACACTGAAGCTTTCTTT. Its protein product is CASSLGIRLKDTEAFF.

CDR3 sequence (DNA): TGTGCCAGCAGCGAACAGGGGTTCTACGAGCAGTACTTC. It codes for CASSEQGFYEQYF. This rearrangement joins TRBV13 to TRBJ2-7; 7 nucleotides align to TRBD1. The CDR3 has 13 amino acids. Germline V gene data show CDR1 as PRHDT and CDR2 as FYEKMQ (reference sequence). Germline trimming cut 5 bases from V and 3 bases from J; bases unmatched to any gene: 4.

The chain uses TRBV5-1 and TRBJ2-1; TRBD1 might be the D (6 bases). The germline V gene encodes CDR1 SGHRS and CDR2 YFSETQ. The CDR3 totals 13 residues. V lost 4 bases and J lost 6, with 11 bases in between. The CDR3 reads CASSLTTGNEQFF. The CDR3 nucleotides are TGCGCCAGCAGCCTAACGACAGGCAATGAGCAGTTCTTC. Drawing the rest from reference TRBV5-1 and TRBJ2-1, the complete variable domain is KAGVTQTPRYLIKTRGQQVTLSCSPISGHRSVSWYQQTPGQGLQFLFEYFSETQRNKGNFPGRFSGRQFSNSRSEMNVSTLELGDSALYLCASSLTTGNEQFFGPGTRLTVL.

The J gene is TRBJ2-3, the V gene TRBV7-9; 9 bases agree with TRBD2. The germline gives CDR1 SEHNR, CDR2 FQNEAQ (reference sequence). The V segment lost 5 bases and the J segment 4 bases; nucleotides outside the gene matches: 10. The length of the CDR3 is 16 residues. DNA for the CDR3: TGTGCCAGCAGCGAGACCCAGCGGGGGGATTCAGATACGCAGTATTTT. Translation: CASSETQRGDSDTQYF.

The chain couples TRBV30 to TRBJ2-1; 8 bases agree with TRBD2. CDR3 length: 15 residues. V trimming: 4 bases; J trimming: 9 bases; junction bases outside the gene matches: 14. Germline CDR1 and CDR2: GTSNPN and SVGIG (reference sequence). The CDR3 sequence: CAWTHQRGGLFEQFF. The CDR3, as DNA: TGTGCCTGGACCCACCAGCGCGGGGGGTTATTTGAGCAGTTCTTC.

The chain combines TRBV27 with TRBJ2-7, with 9 bases matching TRBD1. V was pared by 6 bases and J by 1 base, with 7 bases of the junction left unmatched. The CDR3 is made up of 15 amino acids. Germline V gene data show CDR1 as MNHEY and CDR2 as SMNVEV (reference sequence). The CDR3 nucleotides are TGTGCCAGCAGCAGACCGGGACAGGGTTCCTACGAGCAGTACTTC. It codes for CASSRPGQGSYEQYF.

This clone appeared once. The V and J genes are TRBV9 and TRBJ2-5; D may be TRBD1 (5 bases). The CDR3 spans 14 residues. Germline assignment: CDR1 SGDLS and CDR2 YYNGEE. Deletions cut 3 bases from V and 5 bases from J, with 14 bases between. As DNA, the CDR3 is TGTGCCAGCAGCGGAACACAGGCGTCGGAGACCCAGTACTTC. Translating gives CASSGTQASETQYF.

CDR3 residues: CAWRVGQSYTGELFF. Here the CDR3 DNA reads TGTGCCTGGAGGGTAGGACAGTCCTACACCGGGGAGCTGTTTTTT. The genes are TRBV30 and TRBJ2-2; a possible D gene is TRBD1 (6 bases). The germline V gene has CDR1 GTSNPN and CDR2 SVGIG (reference sequence). The CDR3 has 15 amino acids. Trimming took off 3 bases at V and 3 bases at J, with 14 bases between the two ends.

This clone showed up just once. This chain joins TRBV5-1 and TRBJ2-1; the D gene is possibly TRBD1 (5 bases). CDR1 is SGHRS and CDR2 is YFSETQ in the germline V gene. V dropped 3 bases and J dropped 7 bases, with 5 bases sitting between them. This CDR3 has 11 residues. The DNA of the CDR3 is TGCGCCAGCAGCTCAGGGAATGAGCAGTTCTTC. The encoded protein is CASSSGNEQFF. Complete variable domain (other parts from reference TRBV5-1 and TRBJ2-1): KAGVTQTPRYLIKTRGQQVTLSCSPISGHRSVSWYQQTPGQGLQFLFEYFSETQRNKGNFPGRFSGRQFSNSRSEMNVSTLELGDSALYLCASSSGNEQFFGPGTRLTVL.

The rearrangement links TRBV14 to TRBJ1-1, with TRBD1 matching over 10 bases. There are 14 residues in the CDR3. CDR1 and CDR2 (germline): SGHDN, FVKESK. The V segment lost 4 bases and the J segment 7 bases; nucleotides outside the gene matches: 6. The CDR3 protein is CASSPTGTGVEAFF. In nucleotides, the CDR3 is TGTGCCAGCAGCCCAACGGGGACAGGGGTTGAAGCTTTCTTT.

The rearrangement links TRBV25-1 to TRBJ2-3; TRBD1 is a possible D gene (6 bases). Trimming removed 5 bases at V and 4 bases at J, with 19 bases between. Per the germline V gene, CDR1 is MGHDK and CDR2 is SYGVNS. CDR3 length equals 16 residues. CDR3 DNA: TGTGCCAGCAGTCAGAGGGACATCCCCCGGGCAGATACGCAGTATTTT. Translating it yields CASSQRDIPRADTQYF.